This T cell receptor beta chain was retrieved from a study of T cells in Graves' hyperthyroidism and ophthalmopathy. Study at large: At the time of initial diagnosis and before any treatment, peripheral blood was collected.

Ophthalmopathy cases scored 3 or more on the Clinical Activity Score and 4 or more on NOSPECS grade, with duration below 3 months. Not enrolled were patients with uncontrolled infection, other autoimmune disease, pregnancy or lactation. For the diagnoses, clinical symptoms, serum thyroxine and TRAb, thyroid ultrasound and orbital computed tomography were used. The V gene end was trimmed by 4 bases and the J gene end by 5 bases; junction bases not matched to a gene: 7. Germline CDR1 reads DFQATT; CDR2 reads SNEGSKA (reference sequence). The CDR3 is made up of 15 amino acids. Amplified TCR beta CDR3 regions derived from RNA transcripts. During a first-round RT-PCR of the TCR CDR3, the HTBI primer set was used. TCRdb analysed the multiplex PCR reads with MiXCR anew, one entry per CDR3 protein. The profile covers some 300,000 distinct CDR3 sequences, with about 19% appearing a single time and roughly 39% taken by the ten largest.

The receptor was derived from a man aged 50 or older with Graves' ophthalmopathy. V gene TRBV20-1 combines with J gene TRBJ2-5; 13 bases are a match to TRBD2. What was sequenced was blood. As DNA, the CDR3 is TGCAGTGCTAAACTAGCGGGAGGGCCCAGGGAGACCCAGTACTTC. Translation gives CSAKLAGGPRETQYF.